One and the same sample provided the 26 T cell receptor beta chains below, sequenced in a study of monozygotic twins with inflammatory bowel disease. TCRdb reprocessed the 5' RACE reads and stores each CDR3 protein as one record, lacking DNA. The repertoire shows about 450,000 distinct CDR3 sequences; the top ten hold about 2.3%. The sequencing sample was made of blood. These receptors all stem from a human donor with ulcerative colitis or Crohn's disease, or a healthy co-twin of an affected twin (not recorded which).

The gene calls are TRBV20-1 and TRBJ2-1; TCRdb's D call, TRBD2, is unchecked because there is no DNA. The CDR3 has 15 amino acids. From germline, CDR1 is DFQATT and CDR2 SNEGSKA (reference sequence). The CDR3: CSAEALAGNYNEQFF.

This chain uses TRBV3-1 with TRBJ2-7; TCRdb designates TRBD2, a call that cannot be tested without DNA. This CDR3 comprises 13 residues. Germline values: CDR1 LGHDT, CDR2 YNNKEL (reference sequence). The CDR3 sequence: CASSQGGRGEQYF.

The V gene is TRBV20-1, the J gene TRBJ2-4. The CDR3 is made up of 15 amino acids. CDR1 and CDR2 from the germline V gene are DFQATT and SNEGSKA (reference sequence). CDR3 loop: CSAPIQGVAKNIQYF.

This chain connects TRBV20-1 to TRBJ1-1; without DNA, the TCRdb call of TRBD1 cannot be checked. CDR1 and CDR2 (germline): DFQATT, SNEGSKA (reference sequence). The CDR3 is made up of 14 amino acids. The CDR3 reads CSARPSPGGGEAFF.

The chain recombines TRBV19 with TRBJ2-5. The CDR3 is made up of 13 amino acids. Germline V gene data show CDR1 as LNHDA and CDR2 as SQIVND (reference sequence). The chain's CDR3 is CASRGGVRETQYF.

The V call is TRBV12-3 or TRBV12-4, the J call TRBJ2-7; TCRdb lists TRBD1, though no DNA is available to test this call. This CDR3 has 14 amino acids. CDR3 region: CASSRRDTAYEQYF.

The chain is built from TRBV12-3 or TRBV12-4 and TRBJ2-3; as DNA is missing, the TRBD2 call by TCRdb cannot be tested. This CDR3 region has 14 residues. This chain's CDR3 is CASSSGLNTDTQYF.

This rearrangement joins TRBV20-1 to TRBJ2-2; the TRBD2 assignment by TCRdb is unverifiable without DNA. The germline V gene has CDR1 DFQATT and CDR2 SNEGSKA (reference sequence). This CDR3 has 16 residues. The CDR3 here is CSARDSGGTYTGEQFF.

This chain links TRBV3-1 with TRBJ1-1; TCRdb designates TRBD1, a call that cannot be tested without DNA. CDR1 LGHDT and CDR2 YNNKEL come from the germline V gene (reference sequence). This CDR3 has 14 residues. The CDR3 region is CASQRGTPNTEAFF.

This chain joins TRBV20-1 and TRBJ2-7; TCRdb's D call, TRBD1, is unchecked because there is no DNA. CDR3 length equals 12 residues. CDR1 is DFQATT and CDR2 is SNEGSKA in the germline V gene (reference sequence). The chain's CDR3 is CSGAEGSYEQYF.

This CDR3 is CASSTDQETQYF. The chain recombines TRBV19 with TRBJ2-5. The CDR3 is 12 residues long. Germline V lookup: CDR1 LNHDA, CDR2 SQIVND (reference sequence).

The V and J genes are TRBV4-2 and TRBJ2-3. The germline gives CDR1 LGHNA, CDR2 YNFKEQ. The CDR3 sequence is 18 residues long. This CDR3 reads CASSQDDTTWGGTDTQYF.

CDR3 loop: CASSPPNGQGSYNEQFF. The chain links TRBV18 to TRBJ2-1; TCRdb returns TRBD1, unconfirmable since there is no DNA. This CDR3 is 17 amino acids long. CDR1 is KGHSH, CDR2 LQKENI, per germline. Variable domain in full (rest from reference TRBV18 and TRBJ2-1): NAGVMQNPRHLVRRRGQEARLRCSPMKGHSHVYWYRQLPEEGLKFMVYLQKENIIDESGMPKERFSAEFPKEGPSILRIQQVVRGDSAAYFCASSPPNGQGSYNEQFFGPGTRLTVL.

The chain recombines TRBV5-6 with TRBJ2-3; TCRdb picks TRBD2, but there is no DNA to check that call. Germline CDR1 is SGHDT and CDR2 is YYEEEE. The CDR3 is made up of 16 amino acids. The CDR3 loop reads CASSSPRLGGTDTQYF.

The CDR3 region is CASSLRQGGGEKLFF. V and J are TRBV12-3 or TRBV12-4 and TRBJ1-4. CDR3 length: 15 amino acids.

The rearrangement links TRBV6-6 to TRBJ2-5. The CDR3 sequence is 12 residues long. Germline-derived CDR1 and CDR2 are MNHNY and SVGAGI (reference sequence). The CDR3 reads CASSSDKETQYF.

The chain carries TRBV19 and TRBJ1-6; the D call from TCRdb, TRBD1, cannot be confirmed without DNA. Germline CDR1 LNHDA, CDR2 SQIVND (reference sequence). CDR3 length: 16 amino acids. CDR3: CASNSGQGRLDSPLHF.

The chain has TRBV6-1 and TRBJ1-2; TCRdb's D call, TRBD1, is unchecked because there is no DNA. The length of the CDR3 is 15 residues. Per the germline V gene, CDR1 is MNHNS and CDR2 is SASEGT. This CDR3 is CASSLDRGLNYGYTF.

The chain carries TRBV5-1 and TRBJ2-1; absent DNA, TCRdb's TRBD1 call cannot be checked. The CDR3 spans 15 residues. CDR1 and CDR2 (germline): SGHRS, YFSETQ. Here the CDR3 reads CASSSGQGHYNEQFF.

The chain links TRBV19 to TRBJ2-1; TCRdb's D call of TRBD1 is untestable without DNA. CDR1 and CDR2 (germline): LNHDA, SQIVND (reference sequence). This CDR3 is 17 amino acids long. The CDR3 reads CASSIDPGPGRVGEQFF.

CDR3 in amino acids: CASSQDMYGADTQYF. The chain carries TRBV4-1 and TRBJ2-3; TCRdb reports TRBD1, a call that lacks DNA to check it against. CDR3 length equals 15 residues. The germline V gene has CDR1 MGHRA and CDR2 YSYEKL.

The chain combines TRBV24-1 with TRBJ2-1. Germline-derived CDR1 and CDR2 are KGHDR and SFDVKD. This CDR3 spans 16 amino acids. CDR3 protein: CATTGTSGSSNNEQFF.

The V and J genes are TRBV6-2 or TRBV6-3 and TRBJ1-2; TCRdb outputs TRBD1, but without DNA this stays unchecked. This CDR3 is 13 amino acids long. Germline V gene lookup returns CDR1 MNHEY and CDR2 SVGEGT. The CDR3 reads CASSHQGDYGYTF.

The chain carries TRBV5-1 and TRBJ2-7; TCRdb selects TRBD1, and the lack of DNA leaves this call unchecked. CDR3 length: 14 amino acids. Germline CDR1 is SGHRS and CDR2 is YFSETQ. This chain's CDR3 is CASSRWTGAYEQYF.

CDR3 in amino acids: CASSLLQAERETQYF. The chain carries TRBV7-9 and TRBJ2-5. Germline V CDR1 and CDR2: SEHNR, FQNEAQ (reference sequence). There are 15 residues in the CDR3.

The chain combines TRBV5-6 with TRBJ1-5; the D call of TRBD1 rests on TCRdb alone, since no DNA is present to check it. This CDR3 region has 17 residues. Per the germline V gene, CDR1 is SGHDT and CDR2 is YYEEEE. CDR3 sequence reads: CASSLEGAGKSNQPQHF.